These 10 T cell receptor beta chains share one sample of origin, sequenced in a study of cytomegalovirus exposure and HLA in healthy donors. The PCR contained 60 Vbeta and 13 Jbeta primers. Assay: immunoSEQ multiplex PCR; the TCRdb copy retains only in-frame clones and omits some. The sample includes fewer than 150,000 clones, 80% to 85% of them seen just once. The sequencing sample was made of PBMCs. The receptors were gathered from a female donor in good health and CMV-seronegative.

The chain links TRBV9 to TRBJ2-6; D remains ambiguous. Germline values: CDR1 SGDLS, CDR2 YYNGEE. The CDR3 runs to 16 residues. V shed 0 bases and J shed 2 bases, with 9 bases lying between them. The CDR3 protein is CASSVGWQAGANVLTF. The CDR3 DNA sequence: TGTGCCAGCAGCGTAGGTTGGCAGGCTGGGGCCAACGTCCTGACTTTC.

This chain uses TRBV2 with TRBJ1-5, with D unresolved. CDR1 is SNHLY, CDR2 FYNNEI, per germline. The CDR3 sequence is 14 residues long. V was cut by 5 bases and J by 5 bases, with 13 bases left in between. The CDR3 nucleotides read TGTGCCAGCAGTCTTTGGAGTTCCGATCAGCCCCAGCATTTT. Its protein is CASSLWSSDQPQHF.

This sequence joins TRBV18 and TRBJ1-2, with 8 bases fitting TRBD1. From germline, CDR1 is KGHSH and CDR2 LQKENI. V lost 6 bases, J lost 4 bases, and 7 bases stayed unmatched. The CDR3 spans 14 residues. The CDR3 region is CASSGGQGSYGYTF. The CDR3 nucleotides are TGTGCCAGCTCGGGAGGACAGGGAAGCTATGGCTACACCTTC.

The chain uses TRBV30 and TRBJ2-7; the D gene is possibly TRBD1 (5 bases). Trimming took 5 bases from V and 12 from J, leaving 17 bases between them. Per germline, CDR1 GTSNPN and CDR2 SVGIG (reference sequence). The CDR3 totals 11 residues. CDR3 residues: CAWGAQTAAYF. The CDR3 nucleotides read TGTGCCTGGGGGGCACAAACCGCGGCGTACTTC.

CDR3 coding DNA: TGTGCCAGCAGCAAAGAGAGCTACACTGAAGCTTTCTTT. Protein sequence: CASSKESYTEAFF. The chain carries TRBV21-1 and TRBJ1-1. TRBV21-1 is a recognized pseudogene. This CDR3 spans 13 amino acids.

The rearrangement links TRBV20-1 to TRBJ1-1, with D hard to call. Trimming removed 0 bases at V and 10 bases at J, with 9 bases between. Germline V gene data show CDR1 as DFQATT and CDR2 as SNEGSKA (reference sequence). The CDR3 is 11 residues long. The CDR3 nucleotides read TGCAGTGCTAGAGATCGCAGTCGAGCTTTCTTT. Translating gives CSARDRSRAFF.

V is TRBV5-1 and J is TRBJ2-1, with 9 bases lining up with TRBD1. CDR3 size: 14 residues. Germline V gives CDR1 SGHRS, CDR2 YFSETQ. With 5 bases clipped from V and 6 bases from J, the junction kept 6 bases outside the gene matches. CDR3 protein: CASRGTGSSNEQFF. The DNA for the CDR3 is TGCGCCAGCAGGGGGACAGGGTCTAGCAATGAGCAGTTCTTC.

The chain joins TRBV28 to TRBJ1-1, with 10 bases aligning to TRBD1. The junction had 6 bases not matched to a gene; V was cut back by 4 bases and J by 1 base. The V gene's germline CDR1 is MDHEN and CDR2 SYDVKM. The length of the CDR3 is 16 residues. The CDR3 DNA sequence: TGTGCCAGCAGTTCGGGACAGGGGATTTCGAACACTGAAGCTTTCTTT. This translates into CASSSGQGISNTEAFF.

This chain joins TRBV28 and TRBJ1-3, with D perhaps TRBD1 (5 bases). The CDR3 spans 13 residues. Germline V gene sequence: CDR1 MDHEN, CDR2 SYDVKM. The ends were cut back, 3 bases at V and 4 bases at J, with 7 bases in the middle. This chain's CDR3 is CASSLDKGNTIYF. CDR3 bases: TGTGCCAGCAGTTTGGACAAAGGAAACACCATATATTTT.

The chain links TRBV5-6 to TRBJ2-7; 11 nucleotides line up with TRBD1. The CDR3 spans 14 residues. With V trimmed by 4 bases and J by 4 bases, 4 bases remained unmatched. Germline V gene lookup returns CDR1 SGHDT and CDR2 YYEEEE. CDR3 region: CASSRGQGEYEQYF. In DNA, the CDR3 is TGTGCCAGCAGCAGGGGACAGGGGGAGTACGAGCAGTACTTC.